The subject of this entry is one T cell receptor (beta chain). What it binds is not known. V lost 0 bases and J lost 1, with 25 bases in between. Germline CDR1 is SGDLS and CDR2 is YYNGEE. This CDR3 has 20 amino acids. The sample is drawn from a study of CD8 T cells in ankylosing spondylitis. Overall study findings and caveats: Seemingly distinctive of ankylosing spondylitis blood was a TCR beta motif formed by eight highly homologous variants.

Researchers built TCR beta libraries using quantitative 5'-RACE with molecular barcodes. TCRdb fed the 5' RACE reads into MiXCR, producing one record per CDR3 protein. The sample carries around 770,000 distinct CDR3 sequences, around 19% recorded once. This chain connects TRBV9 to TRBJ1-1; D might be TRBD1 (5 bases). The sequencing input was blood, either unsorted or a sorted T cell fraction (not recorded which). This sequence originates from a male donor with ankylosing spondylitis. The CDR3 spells CASSVGQQASIISGNTEAFF. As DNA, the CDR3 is TGTGCCAGCAGCGTAGGGCAACAGGCGAGTATCATTTCGGGGAACACTGAAGCTTTCTTT. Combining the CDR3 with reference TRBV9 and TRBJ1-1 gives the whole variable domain DSGVTQTPKHLITATGQRVTLRCSPRSGDLSVYWYQQSLDQGLQFLIQYYNGEERAKGNILERFSAQQFPDLHSELNLSSLELGDSALYFCASSVGQQASIISGNTEAFFGQGTRLTVV.